This TCR beta chain was sequenced during a study of memory CD4+ T cells and cytomegalovirus serostatus. Study outcomes and limitations: The CMV-associated TCR signature appears largely within the CD4+ memory repertoire. About two fifths of the roughly 150 known CMV-associated TCRbeta sequences appeared in CD4+ memory.

Single viable CD3+CD4+CD8-CD45RO+ cells were sorted as the memory CD4+ T cells. Serum IgG to CMV pp150, pp28, p38 and p52 defined serostatus. Authors' analysis steps: After removing out-of-frame reads, 2.3 million or so distinct TCRbeta sequences remained. The protocol was immunoSEQ multiplex PCR, while the TCRdb copy is restricted to in-frame clones and leaves out a portion. V, J and clone size derive from that table, while D and trimming were established from the DNA sequence. This sample yields over 65,000 clones, of which 60% to 80% are seen a single time; about 2.5% belongs to the top ten. This clone was picked up a small number of times. What it binds is not known. Trimming removed 3 bases from V and 1 base from J, with 18 bases in between. The length of the CDR3 is 18 residues. The germline CDR1 and CDR2 sequences are KGHSH and LQKENI.

The receptor was derived from an adult in good health and CMV-seropositive. Input material: memory CD4+ T cells from blood. The V gene is TRBV18, the J gene TRBJ2-2, with D maybe TRBD2 (7 bases). CDR3 amino acids: CASSPTRGRFRNTGELFF. The CDR3 region has the DNA TGTGCCAGCTCACCGACGCGGGGGCGATTCCGGAACACCGGGGAGCTGTTTTTT.